Listed here are 11 T cell receptor beta chains from one sample, sequenced in a study of a mutant IDH1 vaccine in newly diagnosed glioma. TCRdb keeps only in-frame clones here, not all; method: immunoSEQ multiplex PCR. The profile covers approximately 56,000 clones, with about 80% appearing a single time and about 5% taken by the ten largest. The antigens for these receptors are not known. Time point described: week 47, end of study. Vaccination used 300 ug of mutant IDH1 20-mer peptide per dose, with topical imiquimod. Sequenced here: PBMCs, sampled from a glioma patient whose treatment included an IDH1 peptide vaccine. The receptors stem from a man aged 45 to 65 with glioma.

The chain couples TRBV5-1 to TRBJ2-7, with unresolved D. Per germline, CDR1 SGHRS and CDR2 YFSETQ. The CDR3 length is 16 residues. Trimming stripped 3 bases from V and 4 bases from J, with 20 bases between. CDR3 protein: CASSSLLGKRPYEQYF. The CDR3 DNA sequence: TGCGCCAGCAGCTCCCTTTTGGGGAAGAGGCCTTACGAGCAGTACTTC.

The genes are TRBV14 and TRBJ1-1; D call uncertain. V shed 2 bases and J shed 0 bases, with 13 bases lying between them. This CDR3 has 16 residues. The germline V gene has CDR1 SGHDN and CDR2 FVKESK. The CDR3 region has the DNA TGTGCCAGCAGCCAATACGACAAGGTTTTGAACACTGAAGCTTTCTTT. This codes for CASSQYDKVLNTEAFF.

The chain uses TRBV9 and TRBJ2-1; 9 nucleotides align to TRBD1. With 3 bases clipped from V and 5 bases from J, the junction kept 6 bases outside the gene matches. The CDR3 has 15 residues. Germline values: CDR1 SGDLS, CDR2 YYNGEE. CDR3 nucleotides: TGTGCCAGCAGCGCACAGGGGGCTCGGAACAATGAGCAGTTCTTC. The encoded protein is CASSAQGARNNEQFF.

This clone has more than one count but fewer than ten. The chain has TRBV27 and TRBJ2-2, with TRBD1 as a possible D gene (5 bases). Germline CDR1 MNHEY, CDR2 SMNVEV (reference sequence). CDR3 length equals 12 residues. Between the trimmed V and J ends, which lost 6 bases and 7 bases, there was a span of 9 bases. The CDR3 loop reads CASRQGNGELFF. The CDR3 nucleotides read TGTGCCAGCAGGCAGGGTAACGGGGAGCTGTTTTTT.

The CDR3 loop reads CASSGRDSLLMNTEAFF. CDR3 DNA: TGTGCCAGCAGTGGACGGGACAGCCTATTGATGAACACTGAAGCTTTCTTT. This rearrangement joins TRBV6-1 to TRBJ1-1; 7 bases fit TRBD1. This CDR3 has 17 residues. The V segment lost 4 bases and the J segment 0 bases; nucleotides outside the gene matches: 11. From germline, CDR1 is MNHNS and CDR2 SASEGT.

V usage is TRBV5-1 and J usage is TRBJ2-4, with a tentative D call TRBD2 (5 bases). This CDR3 comprises 13 residues. V was cut by 5 bases and J by 6 bases, with 12 bases left in between. The V gene's germline CDR1 is SGHRS and CDR2 YFSETQ. DNA of the CDR3: TGCGCCAGCAGGCCCAATCGGGGAAACATTCAGTACTTC. It specifies CASRPNRGNIQYF.

This clone was seen more than once but under ten times. This sequence joins TRBV5-6 and TRBJ2-1; TRBD1 matches at 8 bases. Germline V gene lookup returns CDR1 SGHDT and CDR2 YYEEEE. This CDR3 comprises 15 residues. Losses at the gene ends were 2 bases for V and 4 bases for J; bases not matched to a gene: 5. The CDR3 DNA reads as TGTGCCAGCAGCTTCGTCAGGGGGCCTTACAATGAGCAGTTCTTC. It encodes CASSFVRGPYNEQFF.

This chain uses TRBV4-1 with TRBJ1-5; D ambiguous. The ends were cut back, 5 bases at V and 0 bases at J, with 8 bases in the middle. The CDR3 totals 14 residues. In germline, CDR1 is MGHRA, CDR2 YSYEKL. CDR3 loop: CASSFDRSNQPQHF. CDR3 nucleotide sequence: TGCGCCAGCAGCTTCGACCGTAGCAATCAGCCCCAGCATTTT.

The CDR3 loop reads CASSPGTGNGNTIYF. In nucleotides, the CDR3 is TGTGCCAGCAGCCCCGGGACAGGGAATGGAAACACCATATATTTT. The gene calls are TRBV5-4 and TRBJ1-3, with 9 bases fitting TRBD1. The CDR3 covers 15 residues. The germline gives CDR1 SGHNT, CDR2 YYREEE (reference sequence). Trimming at V came to 4 bases and at J to 3 bases, leaving 5 bases not matched to a gene.

In its sample, this clone was seen a few times. The V and J genes are TRBV7-9 and TRBJ1-3, with no clear D. Trimming removed 3 bases at V and 4 bases at J, with 10 bases between. This CDR3 contains 14 residues. Germline CDR1 is SEHNR and CDR2 is FQNEAQ (reference sequence). CDR3 sequence: CASSFSSVGNTIYF. In DNA form, the CDR3 reads TGTGCCAGCAGCTTTTCCTCAGTAGGAAACACCATATATTTT.

V usage is TRBV5-6 and J usage is TRBJ2-7; D might be TRBD1 (6 bases). Germline CDR1 and CDR2: SGHDT and YYEEEE. The V and J ends lost 4 bases and 3 bases respectively, with 14 bases between them. The CDR3 loop spans 14 amino acids. For the CDR3, the DNA is TGTGCCAGCAGCCTACAGGGTTCCTACTACGAGCAGTACTTC. Protein sequence: CASSLQGSYYEQYF.